Sequencing of this TCR beta chain was carried out in a study of radiation and T cells in renal cell carcinoma. As for the study in general: Nephrectomy followed 15 Gy stereotactic body radiation by 4 weeks. Study-wide results and limits: In blood, top tumor clones expanded by 2 weeks, shrinking by 4.

This CDR3 is built from 15 residues. Germline assignment: CDR1 SNHLY and CDR2 FYNNEI. Trimming cost V 2 bases and J 15 bases; bases outside gene matches: 11. Documented time point: blood 2 weeks post-SBRT. Treatment here: 15 Gy SBRT to primary tumor, nephrectomy 4 weeks later. TCRdb's copy holds only in-frame clones and misses some; the assay was immunoSEQ multiplex PCR. Of just over 150,000 clones in the sample, 87% were seen once. Points on this clone: What it recognizes is unknown.

J is TRBJ2-1 and V is TRBV2, with 12 bases fitting TRBD2. Sequenced material: blood, taken from a patient whose treatment included radiotherapy and nephrectomy. This clonotype originated in a woman aged 50 to 65 with renal cell carcinoma. CDR3 nucleotide sequence: TGTGCCAGCAGTGAACAAGGTCTAGCGGGGGGGTGGAGGTTCTTC. This sequence encodes CASSEQGLAGGWRFF.